This T cell receptor (beta chain) was found in a study of blood T cell repertoires in COVID-19. In the study overall: Acute and convalescent COVID-19 specimens originated in the United States, Italy and Spain. The cDNA or gDNA used as material had been derived from T cells, B-cell-depleted T cells, or PBMCs.

Germline V gene lookup returns CDR1 SGHDT and CDR2 YYEEEE. The ends were cut back, 1 base at V and 7 bases at J, with 20 bases in the middle. The CDR3 has 16 amino acids. TCRdb keeps only in-frame clones here, not all; method: immunoSEQ multiplex PCR. In the table there are around 300,000 clones, 70% to 90% of which are singletons. The TCR originated in a woman aged 45 to 65 with active or convalescent COVID-19. The chain is built from TRBV5-6 and TRBJ2-5; D remains ambiguous. Specimen: peripheral blood. CDR3 coding DNA: TGTGCCAGCAGCTTGTCGACTCGGGTGAACGCTGGGACCCAGTACTTC. Encoded protein: CASSLSTRVNAGTQYF.